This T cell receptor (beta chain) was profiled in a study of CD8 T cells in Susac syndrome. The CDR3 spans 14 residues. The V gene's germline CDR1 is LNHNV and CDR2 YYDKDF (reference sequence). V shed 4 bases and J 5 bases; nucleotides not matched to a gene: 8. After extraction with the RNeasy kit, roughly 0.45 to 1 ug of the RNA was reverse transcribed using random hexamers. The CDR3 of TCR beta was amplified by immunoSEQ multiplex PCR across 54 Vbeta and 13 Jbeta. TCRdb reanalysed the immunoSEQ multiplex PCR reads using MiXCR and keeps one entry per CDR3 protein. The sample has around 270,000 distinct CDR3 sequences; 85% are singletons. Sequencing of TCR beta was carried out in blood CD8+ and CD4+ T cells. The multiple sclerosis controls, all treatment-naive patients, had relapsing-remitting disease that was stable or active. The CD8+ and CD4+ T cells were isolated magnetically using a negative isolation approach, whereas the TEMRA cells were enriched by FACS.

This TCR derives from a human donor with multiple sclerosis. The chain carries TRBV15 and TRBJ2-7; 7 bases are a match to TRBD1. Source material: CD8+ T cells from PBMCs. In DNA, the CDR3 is TGTGCCACCAGCACCCACAGGGGAGCCCACGAGCAGTACTTC. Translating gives CATSTHRGAHEQYF.